The 16 T cell receptor beta chains reported below all come from one sample, sequenced in a study of blood T cell repertoires in COVID-19 (dated by TCRdb to 2018 to 2021). The library was generated by the immunoSEQ multiplex PCR assay. TCRdb took over this immuneACCESS table, retaining in-frame rearrangements with V and J assigned. Such tables are incomplete; in checked studies, under half of the missing clones stem from an unresolved V gene, and the remainder is unexplained. The sample table contains a few hundred thousand clones; only one count was recorded for 70% to 90% of them. Jointly, the top ten make up under 2.5% of the sample. The sequencing input was peripheral blood. The receptors were gathered from a woman aged 50 to 65 with acute or convalescent COVID-19.

This chain links TRBV15 with TRBJ1-5, with D uncertain. The length of the CDR3 is 13 residues. Trimming left V 0 bases short and J 7 bases short, with 7 bases between. In germline, CDR1 is LNHNV, CDR2 YYDKDF (reference sequence). The CDR3 region is CATSRDPLQPQHF. DNA for the CDR3: TGTGCCACCAGCAGAGACCCCTTGCAGCCCCAGCATTTT.

This chain uses TRBV28 with TRBJ2-1, with D possibly matching TRBD2 (5 bases). The CDR3 has 15 residues. Per the germline V gene, CDR1 is MDHEN and CDR2 is SYDVKM. V lost 9 bases, J lost 4 bases, and 19 bases lay in between. CDR3 nucleotide sequence: TGTGCCAGTAGAGGGTTAGTGGGCCGATACAATGAGCAGTTCTTC. Translation: CASRGLVGRYNEQFF.

The V and J genes are TRBV6-2 or TRBV6-3 and TRBJ2-2, with unresolved D. Trimming took 0 bases from V and 1 from J, leaving 9 bases between them. The CDR3 sequence is 16 residues long. Germline-derived CDR1 and CDR2 are MNHEY and SVGEGT. This CDR3 is CASSYSGLGNTGELFF. CDR3 in DNA: TGTGCCAGCAGTTACTCCGGGTTGGGGAACACCGGGGAGCTGTTTTTT.

The chain links TRBV5-8 to TRBJ2-4; 13 bases match TRBD2. The J segment lost 8 bases and the V segment lost 4 bases, leaving 6 bases of the junction unmatched. Germline CDR1 SGHTS, CDR2 YDEGEE. The CDR3 consists of 15 residues. This chain's CDR3 is CASSPGLAGRDIQYF. CDR3 nucleotide sequence: TGTGCCAGCAGCCCGGGACTAGCGGGACGGGACATTCAGTACTTC.

This clone has just one count. V and J are TRBV7-9 and TRBJ1-2; 10 bases align to TRBD1. The ends lost 2 bases at V and 3 bases at J; junction bases unmatched: 9. The CDR3 runs to 17 residues. Germline CDR1 and CDR2: SEHNR and FQNEAQ (reference sequence). CDR3: CASSLTTGGVRDYGYTF. DNA for the CDR3: TGTGCCAGCAGCTTAACGACAGGGGGCGTTCGTGACTATGGCTACACCTTC.

The V gene is TRBV5-1, the J gene TRBJ1-3, with D tentatively TRBD1 (5 bases). The germline V gene has CDR1 SGHRS and CDR2 YFSETQ. V lost 0 bases to trimming and J lost 4 bases, with 8 bases between them. The CDR3 contains 14 residues. CDR3 region: CASSLDPGGNTIYF. Here the CDR3 DNA reads TGCGCCAGCAGCTTGGATCCAGGGGGAAACACCATATATTTT.

The chain links TRBV12-3 or TRBV12-4 to TRBJ2-7, with 7 bases matching TRBD1. V lost 5 bases, J lost 4 bases, and 2 bases stayed unmatched. This CDR3 is built from 12 residues. The CDR3 is CASSPQGYEQYF. DNA for the CDR3: TGTGCCAGCAGTCCACAGGGGTACGAGCAGTACTTC.

The V call is TRBV10-3, the J call TRBJ2-3; TRBD2 agrees at 7 bases. J gave up 5 bases and V 0 bases, and 2 bases lay outside the gene matches. The CDR3 is made up of 14 amino acids. Looked up from germline, CDR1 is ENHRY and CDR2 is SYGVKD. The CDR3 coding sequence is TGTGCCATCAGTGAGTCGGCGGGAGTAGATACGCAGTATTTT. Protein sequence: CAISESAGVDTQYF.

This chain joins TRBV5-1 and TRBJ2-1; tentative D call: TRBD2 (5 bases). Germline V CDR1 and CDR2: SGHRS, YFSETQ. The CDR3 has 15 amino acids. V was clipped by 1 base and J by 2 bases, with 10 bases between them. The CDR3 bases are TGCGCCAGCAGCTTGCGGCGGGTTGCCTACAATGAGCAGTTCTTC. It yields the protein CASSLRRVAYNEQFF.

V usage is TRBV5-6 and J usage is TRBJ2-7, with 9 bases identical to TRBD2. The germline CDR1 and CDR2 sequences are SGHDT and YYEEEE. This CDR3 is built from 15 residues. Trimming took 1 base from V and 6 from J; bases not matched to a gene: 8. As DNA, the CDR3 is TGTGCCAGCAGCTTGTATGGGCGGGAGGGCCGCGAGCAGTACTTC. It encodes CASSLYGREGREQYF.

V usage is TRBV19 and J usage is TRBJ2-7; TRBD2 aligns across 7 bases. CDR1 and CDR2 from the germline V gene are LNHDA and SQIVND (reference sequence). The trim removed 4 bases at V and 2 bases at J, leaving 17 bases unmatched. The CDR3 sequence is 18 residues long. As DNA, the CDR3 is TGTGCCAGTAGTACCGCCGTCGCTAGCGGTTCCTCGCCCTACGAGCAGTACTTC. It encodes CASSTAVASGSSPYEQYF.

The chain combines TRBV7-2 with TRBJ1-2, with TRBD1 matching 7 bases. Germline V gene lookup returns CDR1 SGHTA and CDR2 FQGNSA. Trimming removed 7 bases from V and 6 bases from J; junction bases left unmatched: 8. The CDR3 spans 13 residues. CDR3 protein: CASNRGGWDGYTF. CDR3 DNA sequence: TGTGCCAGCAATCGAGGGGGCTGGGATGGCTACACCTTC.

V gene TRBV27 combines with J gene TRBJ1-5; 8 bases are shared with TRBD1. J gave up 7 bases and V 3 bases, and 17 bases lay outside the gene matches. Germline values: CDR1 MNHEY, CDR2 SMNVEV (reference sequence). The CDR3 runs 18 residues. The CDR3 protein is CASSFLRPTGEHGQPQHF. The CDR3 DNA reads as TGTGCCAGCAGTTTCCTGCGGCCGACAGGGGAACACGGACAGCCCCAGCATTTT.

The chain links TRBV28 to TRBJ1-1; D is uncertain. CDR3 length: 14 amino acids. The V end lost 7 bases, the J end lost 5 bases, and 17 bases lay between the germline ends. Germline V gene data show CDR1 as MDHEN and CDR2 as SYDVKM. CDR3 DNA sequence: TGTGCCAGCACCCCCGCCGGGGTGGGAACTGAAGCTTTCTTT. Protein product: CASTPAGVGTEAFF.

The CDR3 nucleotides read TGTGCCAGCAGCTCTGGTAGCTACAATGAGCAGTTCTTC. Translating it yields CASSSGSYNEQFF. This chain links TRBV11-3 with TRBJ2-1; D is ambiguous. Germline-derived CDR1 and CDR2 are SGHNT and YENEEA. Trimming removed 4 bases from V and 3 bases from J, with 7 bases in between. This CDR3 is built from 13 residues.

This sequence joins TRBV7-3 and TRBJ2-1; a possible D gene is TRBD1 (6 bases). The V gene's germline CDR1 is SGHTA and CDR2 FQGTGA. The length of the CDR3 is 14 residues. Trimming pared 2 bases from V and 5 bases from J, leaving 10 bases between. The CDR3 DNA reads as TGTGCCAGCAGCTTACACAGGACAGACAATGAGCAGTTCTTC. Amino acid sequence: CASSLHRTDNEQFF.